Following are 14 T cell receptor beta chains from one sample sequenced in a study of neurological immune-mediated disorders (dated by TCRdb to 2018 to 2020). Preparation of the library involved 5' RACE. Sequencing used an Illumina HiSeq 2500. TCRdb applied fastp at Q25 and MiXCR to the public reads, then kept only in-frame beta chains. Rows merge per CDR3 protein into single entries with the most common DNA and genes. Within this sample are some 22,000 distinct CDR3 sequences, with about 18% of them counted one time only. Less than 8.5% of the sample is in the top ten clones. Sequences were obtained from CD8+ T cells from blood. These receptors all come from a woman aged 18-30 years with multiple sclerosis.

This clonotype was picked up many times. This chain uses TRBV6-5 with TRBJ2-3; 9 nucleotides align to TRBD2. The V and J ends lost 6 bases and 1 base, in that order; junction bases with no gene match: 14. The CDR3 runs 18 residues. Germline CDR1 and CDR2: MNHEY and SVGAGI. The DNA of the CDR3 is TGTGCCAGCAGACTCCACACCGCGGGGGGGGTTGGCACAGATACGCAGTATTTT. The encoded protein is CASRLHTAGGVGTDTQYF.

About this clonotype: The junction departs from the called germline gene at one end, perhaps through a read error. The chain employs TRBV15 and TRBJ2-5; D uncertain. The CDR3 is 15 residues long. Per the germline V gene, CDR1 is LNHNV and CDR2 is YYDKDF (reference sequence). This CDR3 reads CVTSRVTTYQETQYF. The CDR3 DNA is TGTGTCACCAGCAGAGTTACCACCTACCAAGAGACCCAGTACTTC.

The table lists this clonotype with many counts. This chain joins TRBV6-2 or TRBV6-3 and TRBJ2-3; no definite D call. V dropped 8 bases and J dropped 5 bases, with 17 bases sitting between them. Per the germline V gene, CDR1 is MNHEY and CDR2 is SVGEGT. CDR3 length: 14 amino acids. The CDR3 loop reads CASGTSFGVDTQYF. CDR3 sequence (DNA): TGTGCCAGCGGCACATCTTTTGGGGTAGATACGCAGTATTTT.

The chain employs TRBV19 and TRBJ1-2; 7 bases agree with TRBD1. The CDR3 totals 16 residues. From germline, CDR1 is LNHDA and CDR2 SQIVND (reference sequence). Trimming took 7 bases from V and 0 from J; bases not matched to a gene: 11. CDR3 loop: CASTTGEGRTNYGYTF. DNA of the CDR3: TGTGCCAGTACCACAGGGGAAGGACGAACTAACTATGGCTACACCTTC.

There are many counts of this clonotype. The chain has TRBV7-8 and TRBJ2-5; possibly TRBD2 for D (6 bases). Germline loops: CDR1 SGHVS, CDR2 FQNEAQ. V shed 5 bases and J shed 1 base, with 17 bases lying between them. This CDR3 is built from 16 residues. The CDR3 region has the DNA TGTGCCAGCAGCGGTCGTCGGGAGTATTTCCAAGAGACCCAGTACTTC. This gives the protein CASSGRREYFQETQYF.

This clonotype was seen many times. The CDR3 region has the DNA TGTGCCAGCAGCCCAGCGGGAGTAACAGATACGCAGTATTTT. Translated, it gives CASSPAGVTDTQYF. J is TRBJ2-3 and V is TRBV7-8, with 8 bases fitting TRBD2. The CDR3 covers 14 residues. From germline, CDR1 is SGHVS and CDR2 FQNEAQ. Unmatched junction bases numbered 4, after V lost 5 bases and J lost 3 bases. The full variable domain, with the rest looked up from reference TRBV7-8 and TRBJ2-3, is GAGVSQSPRYKVAKRGQDVALRCDPISGHVSLFWYQQALGQGPEFLTYFQNEAQLDKSGLPSDRFFAERPEGSVSTLKIQRTQQEDSAVYLCASSPAGVTDTQYFGPGTRLTVL.

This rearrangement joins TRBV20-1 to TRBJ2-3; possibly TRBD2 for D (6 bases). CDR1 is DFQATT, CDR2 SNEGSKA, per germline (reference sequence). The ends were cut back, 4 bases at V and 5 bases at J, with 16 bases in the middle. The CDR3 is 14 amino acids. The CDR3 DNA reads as TGCAGTGCTACCCCGGGACTGGATCGAGATACGCAGTATTTT. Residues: CSATPGLDRDTQYF.

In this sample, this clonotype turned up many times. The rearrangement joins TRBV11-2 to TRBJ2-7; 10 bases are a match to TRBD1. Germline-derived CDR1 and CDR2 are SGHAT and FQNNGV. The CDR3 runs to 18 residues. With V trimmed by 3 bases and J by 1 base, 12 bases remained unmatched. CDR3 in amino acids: CASSFPWGDRGPSYEQYF. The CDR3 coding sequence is TGTGCCAGCAGCTTCCCGTGGGGAGACAGGGGGCCGTCCTACGAGCAGTACTTC.

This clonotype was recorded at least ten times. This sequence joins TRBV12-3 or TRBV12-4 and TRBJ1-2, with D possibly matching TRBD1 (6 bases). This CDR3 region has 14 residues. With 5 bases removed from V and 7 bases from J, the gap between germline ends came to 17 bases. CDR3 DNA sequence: TGTGCCAGCAGTCTGTACTTACAGGGAATTGGCTACACCTTC. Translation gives CASSLYLQGIGYTF.

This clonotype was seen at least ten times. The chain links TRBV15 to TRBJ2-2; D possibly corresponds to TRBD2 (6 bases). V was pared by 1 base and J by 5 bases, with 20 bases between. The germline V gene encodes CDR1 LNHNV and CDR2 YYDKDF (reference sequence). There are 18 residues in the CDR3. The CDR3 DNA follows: TGTGCCACCAGCAGAGCCCGAGTCACCCCAGCGGGTACCGGGGAGCTGTTTTTT. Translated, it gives CATSRARVTPAGTGELFF.

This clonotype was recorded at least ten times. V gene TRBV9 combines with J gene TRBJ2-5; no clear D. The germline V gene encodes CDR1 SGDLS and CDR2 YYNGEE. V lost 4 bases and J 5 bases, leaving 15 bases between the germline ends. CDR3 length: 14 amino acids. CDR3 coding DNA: TGTGCCAGCAGCCCGCGGCTGGATAGGGAGACCCAGTACTTC. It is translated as CASSPRLDRETQYF.

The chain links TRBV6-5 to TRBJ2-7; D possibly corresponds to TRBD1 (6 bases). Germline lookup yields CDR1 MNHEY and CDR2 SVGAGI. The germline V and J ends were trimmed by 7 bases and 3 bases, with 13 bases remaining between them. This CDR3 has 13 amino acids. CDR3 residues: CASTGQRGYEQYF. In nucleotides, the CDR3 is TGTGCCAGCACCGGACAGAGAGGCTACGAGCAGTACTTC.

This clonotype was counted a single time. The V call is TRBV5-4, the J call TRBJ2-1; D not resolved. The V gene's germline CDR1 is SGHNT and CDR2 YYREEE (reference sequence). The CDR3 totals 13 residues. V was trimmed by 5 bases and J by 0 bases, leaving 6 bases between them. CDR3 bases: TGTGCCAGCAGACGTAGCTCCTACAATGAGCAGTTCTTC. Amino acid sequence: CASRRSSYNEQFF.

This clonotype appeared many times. DNA for the CDR3: TGCGCCAGCAGCCCGTCGCTAGCGGGTCTTATTAATGAGCAGTTCTTC. It yields the protein CASSPSLAGLINEQFF. The chain uses TRBV4-3 and TRBJ2-1, with 8 nucleotides matching TRBD2. Germline assignment: CDR1 LGHNA and CDR2 YSLEER. CDR3 length equals 16 residues. The trim removed 4 bases at V and 7 bases at J, leaving 12 bases unmatched.